The rows below give T cell receptor beta chains drawn from one sample of a study of blood T cell repertoires in COVID-19. The protocol was immunoSEQ multiplex PCR, while the TCRdb copy is restricted to in-frame clones and leaves out a portion. The repertoire consists of about 50,000 clones, with around 83% occurring once and the leading ten covering about 6%. Material: peripheral blood. These receptors came from a man in his sixties with acute or convalescent COVID-19. Each CDR3 is given with its conserved first and last residue. D genes are given only for firm matches.

v_call	d_call	j_call	cdr3_aa
TRBV5-4	TRBD1	TRBJ2-1	CASSFLTGTYNEQFF
TRBV28	TRBD2	TRBJ2-1	CASSLTPYSGSVYNEQFF
TRBV2	NA	TRBJ1-4	CASSPLSATNEKLFF
TRBV3-1/TRBV3-2	NA	TRBJ2-2	CASSQLLAAGELFF
TRBV5-4	TRBD2	TRBJ2-3	CASSLGLAFADTQYF
TRBV3-1/TRBV3-2	TRBD2	TRBJ2-7	CASSLRASGIKYEQYF
TRBV28	TRBD2	TRBJ2-7	CASSFSGLAGLSEQYF
TRBV24-1	NA	TRBJ1-5	CATSDPPQGPGDQPQHF
TRBV11-2	TRBD1	TRBJ2-7	CASSLVRGKGEQYF
TRBV19	TRBD1	TRBJ2-1	CASSPNRGGYNEQFF
TRBV3-1/TRBV3-2	TRBD2	TRBJ2-2	CASIEGSSGSHGELFF
TRBV5-1	TRBD2	TRBJ2-5	CASSLGLADQETQYF
TRBV28	TRBD2	TRBJ2-7	CASSRTSGRARSITYEQYF
TRBV5-1	TRBD1	TRBJ2-3	CASSVGDRAGTDTQYF
TRBV11-2	NA	TRBJ1-3	CASSSPGSQTFGNTIYF
TRBV14	NA	TRBJ1-4	CASGSSAGDEKLFF
TRBV5-7	TRBD2	TRBJ2-4	CASSSCSSGNPLAKNIQYF
TRBV27	TRBD1	TRBJ1-4	CASSPGDRGREKLFF
TRBV30	NA	TRBJ2-7	CAWSPDYYEQYF
TRBV28	TRBD1	TRBJ2-7	CASSPPDRSSYEQYF
TRBV18	NA	TRBJ1-1	CASSSNRKVGGNTEAFF
TRBV18	TRBD1	TRBJ1-2	CASSPTGEDGYTF